The entry below gives a single T cell receptor beta chain sequence along with its context. The antigen is undetermined. This sample is drawn from a study of beta chain features in type 1 diabetes. Expressed TCRB transcripts were sequenced because the entire RNA isolate underwent reverse transcription. Data came from immunoSEQ multiplex PCR; TCRdb stores just in-frame clones and leaves some out. The sample includes hundreds of thousands of clones, about 14% of them seen just once. This CDR3 region has 17 residues. Germline CDR1 is SQVTM and CDR2 is ANQGSEA. The V and J ends lost 0 bases and 4 bases, in that order; junction bases with no gene match: 8. General observations from the study: Patients showed naive, central memory and Treg TCRB repertoires that appeared more similar than those of healthy donors. Whether HLA type influences TCRB rearrangement remained unresolved here. The study found moderately but significantly shorter TCRB CDR3s in all four CD4+ subsets of Type 1 diabetes patients.

This rearrangement joins TRBV29-1 to TRBJ2-2, with 10 bases fitting TRBD2. The sequence was collected from a young man with type 1 diabetes. The sequencing input was naive CD4+ T cells from blood. The CDR3, as DNA: TGCAGCGTTGAAGATCTAAGCGGGAGGGAGGGCACCGGGGAGCTGTTTTTT. It translates to CSVEDLSGREGTGELFF.